Below are 18 T cell receptor beta chains sequenced from a single sample in a study of cytomegalovirus exposure and HLA in healthy donors. PCR primers comprised 60 Vbeta and 13 Jbeta primers. The assay was immunoSEQ multiplex PCR, and TCRdb's table has in-frame clones only and misses some. The sample holds 200,000 to 250,000 clones, about 80% seen once. The specimen sequenced was PBMCs. All receptors come from a woman between 40 and 55 years old in good health and CMV-seropositive.

This chain uses TRBV10-1 with TRBJ2-7; 8 nucleotides agree with TRBD2. V trimming: 4 bases; J trimming: 6 bases; junction bases outside the gene matches: 5. Looked up from germline, CDR1 is WNHNN and CDR2 is SYGVQD (reference sequence). CDR3 length: 13 amino acids. CDR3 sequence (DNA): TGCGCCAGCAGTGTCGGGGGGGGGACCGAGCAGTACTTC. This translates into CASSVGGGTEQYF.

This rearrangement joins TRBV19 to TRBJ2-2, with TRBD1 identical over 8 bases. The ends lost 3 bases at V and 6 bases at J; junction bases unmatched: 3. This CDR3 comprises 14 residues. Germline lookup yields CDR1 LNHDA and CDR2 SQIVND (reference sequence). This chain's CDR3 is CASSIRQGPGELFF. The CDR3 region has the DNA TGTGCCAGTAGTATCCGACAGGGGCCCGGGGAGCTGTTTTTT.

J is TRBJ2-7 and V is TRBV14, with D tentatively TRBD1 (9 bases). V was shortened by 3 bases and J by 3 bases, with 27 bases between the two germline ends. CDR1 is SGHDN and CDR2 is FVKESK in the germline V gene. There are 19 residues in the CDR3. CDR3 loop: CASSQLGQGLSGGYYEQYF. The CDR3 DNA reads TGTGCCAGCAGCCAGCTGGGACAGGGATTAAGCGGGGGCTACTACGAGCAGTACTTC.

This clone was picked up one time. The chain is built from TRBV23-1 and TRBJ2-7, with D possibly being TRBD1 (6 bases). TRBV23-1 is known as an ORF, though its function is uncertain. The CDR3 consists of 15 residues. Trimming took off 0 bases at V and 2 bases at J, with 11 bases between the two ends. CDR3 sequence (DNA): TGCGCCAGCAGTCAATCTCGGACAGCTACCTACGAGCAGTACTTC. This sequence encodes CASSQSRTATYEQYF.

The V gene is TRBV4-1, the J gene TRBJ2-5, with a weak D call TRBD1 (6 bases). Looked up from germline, CDR1 is MGHRA and CDR2 is YSYEKL. The CDR3 covers 15 residues. Trimming removed 5 bases at V and 3 bases at J, with 16 bases between. CDR3 residues: CASSEQGRRKETQYF. The DNA for the CDR3 is TGCGCCAGCAGCGAACAGGGACGCAGGAAAGAGACCCAGTACTTC.

This clone has a single count. The J gene is TRBJ1-4, the V gene TRBV25-1; TRBD1 might be the D (5 bases). Trimming cost V 4 bases and J 8 bases, with 20 bases left between them. Germline V gene data show CDR1 as MGHDK and CDR2 as SYGVNS. This CDR3 contains 16 residues. The CDR3 DNA sequence: TGTGCCAGCAGTGTTCCCGGCACAGGCCAAGGAGAAAAACTGTTTTTT. Translated: CASSVPGTGQGEKLFF. Full variable domain (remainder filled in from reference TRBV25-1 and TRBJ1-4): EADIYQTPRYLVIGTGKKITLECSQTMGHDKMYWYQQDPGMELHLIHYSYGVNSTEKGDLSSESTVSRIRTEHFPLTLESARPSHTSQYLCASSVPGTGQGEKLFFGSGTQLSVL.

The V call is TRBV4-1, the J call TRBJ1-2, with TRBD1 as a possible D gene (6 bases). Trimming left V 2 bases short and J 5 bases short, with 18 bases between. The CDR3 runs to 16 residues. Germline-derived CDR1 and CDR2 are MGHRA and YSYEKL. The CDR3 reads CASSQPRRTAYYGYTF. As DNA, the CDR3 is TGCGCCAGCAGCCAACCCCGGAGGACAGCCTATTATGGCTACACCTTC.

This chain uses TRBV28 with TRBJ1-4; D is ambiguous. The CDR3 is made up of 15 amino acids. The germline V gene has CDR1 MDHEN and CDR2 SYDVKM. Trimming left V 2 bases short and J 0 bases short, with 7 bases between. This CDR3 reads CASSLLGSTNEKLFF. The CDR3 nucleotides are TGTGCCAGCAGTTTACTAGGTTCAACTAATGAAAAACTGTTTTTT. Based on the CDR3 plus reference TRBV28 and TRBJ1-4, the full variable domain is DVKVTQSSRYLVKRTGEKVFLECVQDMDHENMFWYRQDPGLGLRLIYFSYDVKMKEKGDIPEGYSVSREKKERFSLILESASTNQTSMYLCASSLLGSTNEKLFFGSGTQLSVL.

The chain links TRBV19 to TRBJ1-4; TRBD1 is a possible D gene (6 bases). The CDR3 spans 14 residues. CDR1 and CDR2 (germline): LNHDA, SQIVND (reference sequence). V lost 3 bases and J lost 7, with 12 bases in between. CDR3 coding DNA: TGTGCCAGTAGTATGGGGGCTACAGGTGAAAAACTGTTTTTT. As protein: CASSMGATGEKLFF. Together with reference TRBV19 and TRBJ1-4, the CDR3 gives the full variable domain: DGGITQSPKYLFRKEGQNVTLSCEQNLNHDAMYWYRQDPGQGLRLIYYSQIVNDFQKGDIAEGYSVSREKKESFPLTVTSAQKNPTAFYLCASSMGATGEKLFFGSGTQLSVL.

This clone has just one count. The chain carries TRBV5-4 and TRBJ2-6; D gene uncertain. The CDR3 sequence is 15 residues long. The germline CDR1 and CDR2 sequences are SGHNT and YYREEE (reference sequence). With 5 bases removed from V and 0 bases from J, the gap between germline ends came to 9 bases. CDR3 DNA sequence: TGTGCCAGCAGGCCCCCCAGCTCTGGGGCCAACGTCCTGACTTTC. Residues: CASRPPSSGANVLTF.

The chain combines TRBV5-1 with TRBJ2-1; D is possibly TRBD2 (5 bases). This CDR3 has 15 residues. CDR1 SGHRS and CDR2 YFSETQ come from the germline V gene. V was pared by 3 bases and J by 0 bases, with 10 bases between. This CDR3 is CASSYGVSSYNEQFF. The CDR3 coding sequence is TGCGCCAGCAGCTACGGGGTAAGCTCCTACAATGAGCAGTTCTTC. Drawing the rest from reference TRBV5-1 and TRBJ2-1, the complete variable domain is KAGVTQTPRYLIKTRGQQVTLSCSPISGHRSVSWYQQTPGQGLQFLFEYFSETQRNKGNFPGRFSGRQFSNSRSEMNVSTLELGDSALYLCASSYGVSSYNEQFFGPGTRLTVL.

The genes are TRBV30 and TRBJ2-5; TRBD1 matches 9 bases. This CDR3 contains 14 residues. Germline trimming cut 3 bases from V and 3 bases from J; bases unmatched to any gene: 5. Germline CDR1 is GTSNPN and CDR2 is SVGIG (reference sequence). The CDR3 here is CAWRNGTGKETQYF. CDR3 nucleotides: TGTGCCTGGAGGAACGGGACAGGGAAAGAGACCCAGTACTTC.

V and J are TRBV5-6 and TRBJ2-7; a weak D match, TRBD1 (5 bases). Germline loops: CDR1 SGHDT, CDR2 YYEEEE. V was cut by 4 bases and J by 4 bases, with 21 bases left in between. The CDR3 is 16 amino acids. Written as DNA, the CDR3 is TGTGCCAGCAGCCCCACAAGGGGCCTCTGGAGTTACGAGCAGTACTTC. Translation gives CASSPTRGLWSYEQYF. The full variable domain, its missing parts supplied by reference TRBV5-6 and TRBJ2-7, is DAGVTQSPTHLIKTRGQQVTLRCSPKSGHDTVSWYQQALGQGPQFIFQYYEEEERQRGNFPDRFSGHQFPNYSSELNVNALLLGDSALYLCASSPTRGLWSYEQYFGPGTRLTVT.

As DNA, the CDR3 is TGCGCCAGCAGCCCCATAGGAGGGTTGGGCTACACCTTC. Translated, it gives CASSPIGGLGYTF. The J gene is TRBJ1-2, the V gene TRBV5-1; D is undetermined. The length of the CDR3 is 13 residues. The ends were cut back, 4 bases at V and 8 bases at J, with 15 bases in the middle. Germline CDR1 SGHRS, CDR2 YFSETQ.

V gene TRBV7-9 combines with J gene TRBJ2-3; D gene uncertain. This CDR3 is 16 amino acids long. Trimming took 5 bases from V and 2 from J, leaving 17 bases between them. Germline V gives CDR1 SEHNR, CDR2 FQNEAQ (reference sequence). The CDR3 DNA sequence: TGTGCCAGCAGCCTTAGTAGTCCGGGTGCCACAGATACGCAGTATTTT. Residues: CASSLSSPGATDTQYF.

This chain connects TRBV6-6 to TRBJ1-6, with D hard to call. CDR1 and CDR2 (germline): MNHNY, SVGAGI (reference sequence). Trimming stripped 6 bases from V and 7 bases from J, with 7 bases between. The CDR3 consists of 12 residues. CDR3 loop: CASRPGNSPLHF. The CDR3 DNA sequence: TGTGCCAGCAGGCCCGGGAATTCACCCCTCCACTTT.

The chain is built from TRBV7-3 and TRBJ2-1; 12 positions match TRBD2. V shed 0 bases and J 0 bases; nucleotides not matched to a gene: 12. The CDR3 spans 21 residues. Germline V lookup: CDR1 SGHTA, CDR2 FQGTGA. Here the CDR3 reads CASSLTSGGLAGQLSYNEQFF. For the CDR3, the DNA is TGTGCCAGCAGCTTAACATCGGGAGGACTAGCGGGACAGCTCTCCTACAATGAGCAGTTCTTC.

This clone was detected only a few times. The J gene is TRBJ1-1, the V gene TRBV4-3; D is unclear. Germline assignment: CDR1 LGHNA and CDR2 YSLEER. Trimming removed 1 base from V and 0 bases from J, with 9 bases in between. The length of the CDR3 is 15 residues. The CDR3 DNA is TGCGCCAGCAGCCAAGTGGAGGGAATGAACACTGAAGCTTTCTTT. It yields the protein CASSQVEGMNTEAFF.